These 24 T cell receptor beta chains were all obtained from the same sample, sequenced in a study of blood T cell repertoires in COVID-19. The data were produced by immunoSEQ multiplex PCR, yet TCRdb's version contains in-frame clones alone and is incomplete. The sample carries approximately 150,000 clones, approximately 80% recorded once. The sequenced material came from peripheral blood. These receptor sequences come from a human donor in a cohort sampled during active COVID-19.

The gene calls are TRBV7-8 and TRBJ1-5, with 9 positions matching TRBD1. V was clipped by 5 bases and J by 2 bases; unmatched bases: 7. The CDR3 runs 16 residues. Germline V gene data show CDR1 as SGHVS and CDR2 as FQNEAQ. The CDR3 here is CASSTTGGRGNQPQHF. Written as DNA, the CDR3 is TGTGCCAGCAGCACGACAGGGGGTAGGGGCAATCAGCCCCAGCATTTT.

Written as DNA, the CDR3 is TGCGCCAGCAGCTTCCCTAGCGGGAGCGCATACAATGAGCAGTTCTTC. The encoded protein is CASSFPSGSAYNEQFF. This rearrangement joins TRBV5-1 to TRBJ2-1, with 10 positions matching TRBD2. The CDR3 totals 16 residues. V was pared by 2 bases and J by 4 bases, with 6 bases of the junction left unmatched. The germline gives CDR1 SGHRS, CDR2 YFSETQ.

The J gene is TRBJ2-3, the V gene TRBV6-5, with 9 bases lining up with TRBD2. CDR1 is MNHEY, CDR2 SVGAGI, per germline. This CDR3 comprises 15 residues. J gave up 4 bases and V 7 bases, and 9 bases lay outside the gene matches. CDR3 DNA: TGTGCCAGCAAGGATAGCGGGAGAGGGTCAGATACGCAGTATTTT. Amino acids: CASKDSGRGSDTQYF.

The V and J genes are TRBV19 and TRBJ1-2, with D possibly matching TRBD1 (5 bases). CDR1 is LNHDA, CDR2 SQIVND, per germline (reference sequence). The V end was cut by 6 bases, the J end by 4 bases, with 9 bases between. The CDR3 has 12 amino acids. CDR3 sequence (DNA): TGTGCCAGTAGGCAGGGTGTCTATGGCTACACCTTC. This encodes CASRQGVYGYTF.

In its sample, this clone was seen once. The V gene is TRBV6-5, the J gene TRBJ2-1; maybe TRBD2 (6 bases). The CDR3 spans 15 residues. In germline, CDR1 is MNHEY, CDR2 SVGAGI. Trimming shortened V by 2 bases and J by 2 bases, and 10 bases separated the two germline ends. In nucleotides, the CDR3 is TGTGCCAGCAGTTACGGGTCTAGCGCCTACAATGAGCAGTTCTTC. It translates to CASSYGSSAYNEQFF.

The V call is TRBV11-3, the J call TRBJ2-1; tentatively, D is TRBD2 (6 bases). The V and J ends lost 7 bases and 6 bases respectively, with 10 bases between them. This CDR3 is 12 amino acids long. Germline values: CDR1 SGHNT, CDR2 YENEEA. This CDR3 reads CASTRDSNEQFF. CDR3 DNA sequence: TGTGCCAGCACCCGGGACTCCAATGAGCAGTTCTTC.

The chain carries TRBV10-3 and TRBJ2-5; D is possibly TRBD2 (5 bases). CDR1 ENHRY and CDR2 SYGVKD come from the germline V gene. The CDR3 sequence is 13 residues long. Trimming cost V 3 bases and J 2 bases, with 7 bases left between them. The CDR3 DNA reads TGTGCCATCAGTGACGGGGTACAAGAGACCCAGTACTTC. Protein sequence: CAISDGVQETQYF.

The CDR3 is CASSINRELSNQPQHF. CDR3 in DNA: TGTGCCAGTAGTATTAATAGGGAGCTAAGCAATCAGCCCCAGCATTTT. V gene TRBV19 combines with J gene TRBJ1-5; D is uncertain. Per the germline V gene, CDR1 is LNHDA and CDR2 is SQIVND (reference sequence). The CDR3 is made up of 16 amino acids. The V end lost 3 bases, the J end lost 1 base, and 13 bases lay between the germline ends.

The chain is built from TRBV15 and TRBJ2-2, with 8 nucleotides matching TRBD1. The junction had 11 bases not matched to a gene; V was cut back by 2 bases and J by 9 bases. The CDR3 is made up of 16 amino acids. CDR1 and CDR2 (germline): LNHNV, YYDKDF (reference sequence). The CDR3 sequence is CATSRPPRTGRRELFF. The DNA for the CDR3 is TGTGCCACCAGCAGACCCCCTAGGACAGGGCGGCGGGAGCTGTTTTTT.

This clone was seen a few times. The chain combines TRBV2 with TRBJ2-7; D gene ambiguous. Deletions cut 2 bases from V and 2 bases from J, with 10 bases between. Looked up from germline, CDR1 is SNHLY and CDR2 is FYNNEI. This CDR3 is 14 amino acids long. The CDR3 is CASSENSLAYEQYF. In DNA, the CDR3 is TGTGCCAGCAGTGAAAACAGCCTTGCCTACGAGCAGTACTTC.

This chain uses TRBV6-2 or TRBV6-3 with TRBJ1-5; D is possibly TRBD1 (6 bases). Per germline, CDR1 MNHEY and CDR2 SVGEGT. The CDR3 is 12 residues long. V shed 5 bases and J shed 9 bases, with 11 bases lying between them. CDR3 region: CASSNQGRPQHF. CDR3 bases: TGTGCCAGCAGTAACCAGGGGCGGCCCCAGCATTTT.

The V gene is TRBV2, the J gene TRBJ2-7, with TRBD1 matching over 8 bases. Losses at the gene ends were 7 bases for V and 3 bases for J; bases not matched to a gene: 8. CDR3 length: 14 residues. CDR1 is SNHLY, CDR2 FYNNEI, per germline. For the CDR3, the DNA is TGTGCCAGCATAAGAGACAGGGGTCTCTACGAGCAGTACTTC. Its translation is CASIRDRGLYEQYF.

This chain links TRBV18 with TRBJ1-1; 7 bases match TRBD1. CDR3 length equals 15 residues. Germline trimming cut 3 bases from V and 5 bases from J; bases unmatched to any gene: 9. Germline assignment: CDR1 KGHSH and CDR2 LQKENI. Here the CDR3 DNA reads TGTGCCAGCTCACCCAGGGACAGTGGGGGGACTGAAGCTTTCTTT. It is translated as CASSPRDSGGTEAFF.

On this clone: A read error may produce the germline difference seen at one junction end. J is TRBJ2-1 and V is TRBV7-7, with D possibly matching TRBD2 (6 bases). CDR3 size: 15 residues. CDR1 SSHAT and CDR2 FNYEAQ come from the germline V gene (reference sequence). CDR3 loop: CASSLGTAPHNEQFF. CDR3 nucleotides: TGTGCTAGCAGCTTGGGGACTGCCCCCCACAATGAGCAGTTCTTC.

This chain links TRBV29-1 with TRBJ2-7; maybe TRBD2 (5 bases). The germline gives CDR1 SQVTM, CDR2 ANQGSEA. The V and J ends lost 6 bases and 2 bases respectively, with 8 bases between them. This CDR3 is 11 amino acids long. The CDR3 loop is CSVGGPYEQYF. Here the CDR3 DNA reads TGCAGCGTGGGCGGGCCCTACGAGCAGTACTTC.

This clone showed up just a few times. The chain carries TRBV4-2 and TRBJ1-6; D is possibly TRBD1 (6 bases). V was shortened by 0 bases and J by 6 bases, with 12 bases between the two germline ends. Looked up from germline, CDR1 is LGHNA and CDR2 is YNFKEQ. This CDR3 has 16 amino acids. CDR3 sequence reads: CASSQDQAGANSPLHF. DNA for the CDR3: TGTGCCAGCAGCCAAGATCAGGCAGGGGCTAATTCACCCCTCCACTTT.

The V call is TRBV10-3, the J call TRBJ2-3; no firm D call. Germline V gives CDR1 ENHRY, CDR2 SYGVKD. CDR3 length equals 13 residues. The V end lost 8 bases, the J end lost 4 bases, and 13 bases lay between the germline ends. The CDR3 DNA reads TGTGCCATCTCACAATCCCCGTCAGATACGCAGTATTTT. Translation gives CAISQSPSDTQYF.

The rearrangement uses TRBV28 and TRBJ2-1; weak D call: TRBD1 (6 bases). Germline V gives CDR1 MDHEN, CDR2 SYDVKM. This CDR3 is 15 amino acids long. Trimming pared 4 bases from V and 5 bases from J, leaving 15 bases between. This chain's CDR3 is CASSSQGLIDNEQFF. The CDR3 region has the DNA TGTGCCAGCAGTTCACAGGGTTTAATAGACAATGAGCAGTTCTTC.

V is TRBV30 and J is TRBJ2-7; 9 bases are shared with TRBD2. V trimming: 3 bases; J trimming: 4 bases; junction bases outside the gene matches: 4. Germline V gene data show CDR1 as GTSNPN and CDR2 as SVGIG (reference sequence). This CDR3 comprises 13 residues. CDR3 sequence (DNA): TGTGCCTGGAGGGCTAGCGGGACGTACGAGCAGTACTTC. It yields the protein CAWRASGTYEQYF. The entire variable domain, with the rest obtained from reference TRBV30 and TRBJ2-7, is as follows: SQTIHQWPATLVQPVGSPLSLECTVEGTSNPNLYWYRQAAGRGLQLLFYSVGIGQISSEVPQNLSASRPQDRQFILSSKKLLLSDSGFYLCAWRASGTYEQYFGPGTRLTVT.

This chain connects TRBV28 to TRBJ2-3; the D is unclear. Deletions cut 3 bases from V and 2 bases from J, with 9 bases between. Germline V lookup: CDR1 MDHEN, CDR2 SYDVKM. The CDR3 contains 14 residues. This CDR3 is CASSFEQSTDTQYF. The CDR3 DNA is TGTGCCAGCAGTTTTGAACAGTCCACAGATACGCAGTATTTT.

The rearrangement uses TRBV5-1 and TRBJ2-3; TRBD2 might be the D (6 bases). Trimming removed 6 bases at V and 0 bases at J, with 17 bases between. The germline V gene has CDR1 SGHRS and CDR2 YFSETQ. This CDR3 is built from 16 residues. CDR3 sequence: CASMTASVTSTDTQYF. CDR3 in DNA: TGCGCCAGCATGACCGCTAGCGTTACTAGCACAGATACGCAGTATTTT.

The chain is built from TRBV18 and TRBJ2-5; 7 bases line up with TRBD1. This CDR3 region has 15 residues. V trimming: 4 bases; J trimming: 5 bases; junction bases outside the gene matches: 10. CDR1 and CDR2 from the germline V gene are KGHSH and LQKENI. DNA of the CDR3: TGTGCCAGCTCACTTCACACAGGGGCTGGGGAGACCCAGTACTTC. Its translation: CASSLHTGAGETQYF.

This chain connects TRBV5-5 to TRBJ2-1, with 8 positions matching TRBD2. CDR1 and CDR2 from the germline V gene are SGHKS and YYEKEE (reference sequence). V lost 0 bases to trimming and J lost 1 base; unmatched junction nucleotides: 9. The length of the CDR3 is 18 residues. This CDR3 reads CASSLGLASSGSYNEQFF. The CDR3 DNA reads TGTGCCAGCAGCTTGGGACTAGCGTCTTCTGGATCCTACAATGAGCAGTTCTTC.

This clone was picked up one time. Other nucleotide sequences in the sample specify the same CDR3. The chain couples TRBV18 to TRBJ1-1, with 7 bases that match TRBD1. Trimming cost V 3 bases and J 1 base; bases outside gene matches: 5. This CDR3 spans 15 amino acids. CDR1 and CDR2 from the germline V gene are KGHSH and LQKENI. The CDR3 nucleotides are TGTGCCAGCTCACCGCCCCAGGGGGGGAACACTGAAGCTTTCTTT. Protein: CASSPPQGGNTEAFF.